The next 4 T cell receptor beta chains were all read from a single sample in a study of cytomegalovirus exposure and HLA in healthy donors. The study ran its PCR with 60 Vbeta and 13 Jbeta primers. This table comes from immunoSEQ multiplex PCR, and its TCRdb copy is limited to in-frame clones, with some not included. The table shows around 140,000 clones, with roughly 89% occurring only once. Sequencing was carried out using PBMCs. Receptors originate from a woman younger than 45 in good health and CMV-seronegative.

A single count supports this clone. The chain joins TRBV6-4 to TRBJ2-2; no firm D call. Between the trimmed V and J ends, which lost 6 bases and 7 bases, there was a span of 12 bases. This CDR3 region has 13 residues. Germline-derived CDR1 and CDR2 are MRHNA and SNTAGT. This CDR3 reads CASSQDLGGELFF. In DNA, the CDR3 is TGTGCCAGCAGCCAAGACCTAGGCGGGGAGCTGTTTTTT.

The rearrangement joins TRBV30 to TRBJ2-5; 11 bases fit TRBD1. This CDR3 has 15 amino acids. Per the germline V gene, CDR1 is GTSNPN and CDR2 is SVGIG (reference sequence). Trimming took 5 bases from V and 5 from J; bases not matched to a gene: 10. The CDR3 bases are TGTGCCTGGGTACTGGGACAGGGGGGCCAGGAGACCCAGTACTTC. Translation gives CAWVLGQGGQETQYF.

This chain connects TRBV5-5 to TRBJ1-1, with no clear D. V was shortened by 0 bases and J by 3 bases, with 9 bases between the two germline ends. This CDR3 has 14 amino acids. The V gene's germline CDR1 is SGHKS and CDR2 YYEKEE (reference sequence). CDR3 amino acids: CASSLGYTDTEAFF. Here the CDR3 DNA reads TGTGCCAGCAGCTTGGGTTACACAGACACTGAAGCTTTCTTT.

This sequence joins TRBV5-1 and TRBJ2-1; TRBD2 agrees at 8 bases. The ends lost 0 bases at V and 5 bases at J; junction bases unmatched: 1. Germline V CDR1 and CDR2: SGHRS, YFSETQ. The CDR3 is 14 residues long. The CDR3 sequence: CASSLGLANNEQFF. As DNA, the CDR3 is TGCGCCAGCAGCTTGGGACTAGCGAACAATGAGCAGTTCTTC.